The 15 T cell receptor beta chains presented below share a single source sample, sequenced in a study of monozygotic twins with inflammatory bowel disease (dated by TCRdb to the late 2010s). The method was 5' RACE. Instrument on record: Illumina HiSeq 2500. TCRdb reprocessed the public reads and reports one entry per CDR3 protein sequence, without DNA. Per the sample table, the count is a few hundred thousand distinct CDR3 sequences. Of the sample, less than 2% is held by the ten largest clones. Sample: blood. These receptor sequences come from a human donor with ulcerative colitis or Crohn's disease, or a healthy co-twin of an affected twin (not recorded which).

The CDR3 spells CASRRGAGPNEQFF. This chain joins TRBV12-3 or TRBV12-4 and TRBJ2-1; TCRdb designates TRBD1, a call that cannot be tested without DNA. CDR3 size: 14 residues.

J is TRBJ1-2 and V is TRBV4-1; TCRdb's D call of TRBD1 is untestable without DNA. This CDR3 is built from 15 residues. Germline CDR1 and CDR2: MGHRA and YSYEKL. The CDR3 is CASSLGQGGNYGYTF.

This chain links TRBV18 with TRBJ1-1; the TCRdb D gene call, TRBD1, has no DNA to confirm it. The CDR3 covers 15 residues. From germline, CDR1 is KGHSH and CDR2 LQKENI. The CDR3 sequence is CASSPPGTGKTEAFF.

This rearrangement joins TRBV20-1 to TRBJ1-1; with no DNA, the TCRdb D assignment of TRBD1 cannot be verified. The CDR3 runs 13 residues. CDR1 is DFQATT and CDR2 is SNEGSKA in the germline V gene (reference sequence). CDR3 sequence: CRGTGVMNTEAFF.

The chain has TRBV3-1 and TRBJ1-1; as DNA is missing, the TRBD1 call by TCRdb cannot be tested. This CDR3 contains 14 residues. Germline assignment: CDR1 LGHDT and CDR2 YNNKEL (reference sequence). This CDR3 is CASIDRSGNTEAFF.

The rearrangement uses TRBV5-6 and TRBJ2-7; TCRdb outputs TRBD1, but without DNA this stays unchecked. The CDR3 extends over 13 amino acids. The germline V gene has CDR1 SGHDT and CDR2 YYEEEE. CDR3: CASGRTDSYEQYF.

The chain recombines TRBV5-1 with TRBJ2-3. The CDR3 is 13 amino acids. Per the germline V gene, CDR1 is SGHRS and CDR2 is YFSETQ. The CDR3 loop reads CASSLRYTDTQYF.

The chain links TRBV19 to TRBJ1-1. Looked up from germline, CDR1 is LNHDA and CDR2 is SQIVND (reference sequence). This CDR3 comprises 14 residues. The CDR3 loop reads CASRSAGMNTEAFF.

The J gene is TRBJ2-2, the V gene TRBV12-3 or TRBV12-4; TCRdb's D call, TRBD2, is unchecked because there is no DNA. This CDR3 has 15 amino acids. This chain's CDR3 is CASSISGGGTGELFF.

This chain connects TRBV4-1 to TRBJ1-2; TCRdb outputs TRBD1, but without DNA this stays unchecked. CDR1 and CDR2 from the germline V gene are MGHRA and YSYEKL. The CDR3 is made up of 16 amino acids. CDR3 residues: CASSQGLLDRSYGYTF.

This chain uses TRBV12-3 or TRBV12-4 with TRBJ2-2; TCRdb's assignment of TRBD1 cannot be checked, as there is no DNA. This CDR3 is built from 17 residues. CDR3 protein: CASSPSGQGANTGELFF.

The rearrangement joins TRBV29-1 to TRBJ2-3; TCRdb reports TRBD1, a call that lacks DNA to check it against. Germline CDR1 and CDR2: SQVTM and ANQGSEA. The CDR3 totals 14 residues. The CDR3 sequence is CSVPRGVRADTQYF.

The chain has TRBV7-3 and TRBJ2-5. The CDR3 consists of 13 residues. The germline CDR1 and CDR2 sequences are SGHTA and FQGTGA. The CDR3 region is CASSLDIQETQYF.

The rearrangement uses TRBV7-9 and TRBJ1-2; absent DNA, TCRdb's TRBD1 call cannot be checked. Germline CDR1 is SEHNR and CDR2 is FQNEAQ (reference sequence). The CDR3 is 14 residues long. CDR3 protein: CASRSGTGNYGYTF.

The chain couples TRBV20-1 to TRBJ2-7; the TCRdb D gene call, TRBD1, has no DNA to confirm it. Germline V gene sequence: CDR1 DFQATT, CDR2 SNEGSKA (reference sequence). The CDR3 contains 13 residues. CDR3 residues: CSARVRTVGEQYF.